This TCR beta chain was sequenced for a study of cytomegalovirus exposure and HLA in healthy donors. Study-wide results and caveats: For most subjects, TCR beta sequences were reported to predict HLA-A and HLA-B alleles with accuracy. Prior analysis indicated that the majority of TCR beta V segments exhibited productivity approximately 90% or approximately 30% of the time.

The study ran its PCR with 60 Vbeta and 13 Jbeta primers. The data were produced by immunoSEQ multiplex PCR, yet TCRdb's version contains in-frame clones alone and is incomplete. The sample contains around 220,000 clones, about 79% of which appear only once. The CDR3 consists of 15 residues. The junction had 6 bases not matched to a gene; V was cut back by 6 bases and J by 4 bases. The germline gives CDR1 SEHNR, CDR2 FQNEAQ (reference sequence). Concerning this clone itself: What it binds is not known.

The chain links TRBV7-9 to TRBJ2-2; 9 positions match TRBD2. Sequences were obtained from PBMCs. This TCR derives from a young man in good health and CMV-seronegative. The CDR3 spells CASRISGSVTGELFF. CDR3 nucleotide sequence: TGTGCCAGCAGAATTAGCGGGAGCGTCACCGGGGAGCTGTTTTTT.